These T cell receptor beta chains were read from a single sample in a study of CD4 T cells in relation to SARS-CoV-2 and coronaviruses. These TCRs' antigens remain unknown. TCRdb's table, derived via immunoSEQ multiplex PCR, lists solely in-frame clones and lacks some. There are tens of thousands of clones in the sample; around 82% occur only once, and about 14% lies in the top ten. Sequencing was performed on CD4+ T cells from PBMCs, cultured in vitro. These receptors were taken from a human donor in good health. The CDR3 runs from the conserved cysteine through the conserved F or W. Clone size is shown for a subset of rows, as once, few, many or a class of expanded clone.

V gene: TRBV5-1
CDR3 length: 15
clone size: -
CDR3 protein: CASSLSGGPQNIQYF

V gene: TRBV29-1
CDR3 length: 15
clone size: -
CDR3 protein: CSVGTSRSSYNEQFF

V gene: TRBV6-5
CDR3 length: 16
clone size: -
CDR3 protein: CASSYNRAPGGDTQYF

V gene: TRBV7-9
CDR3 length: 15
clone size: few
CDR3 protein: CASSPSRDTPREQYF

V gene: TRBV19
CDR3 length: 15
clone size: -
CDR3 protein: CASSITSGAYNEQFF

V gene: TRBV10-3
CDR3 length: 11
clone size: -
CDR3 protein: CAISGNTEAFF

V gene: TRBV19
CDR3 length: 13
clone size: -
CDR3 protein: CASTPSGRREQFF

V gene: TRBV10-3
CDR3 length: 11
clone size: -
CDR3 protein: CAISKTDGYTF

V gene: TRBV3-1/TRBV3-2
CDR3 length: 15
clone size: few
CDR3 protein: CASSPAGGSNYGYTF

V gene: TRBV5-4
CDR3 length: 15
clone size: once
CDR3 protein: CASSSGQGASYEQYF

V gene: TRBV4-1
CDR3 length: 17
clone size: -
CDR3 protein: CASSQETGGTANEKLFF

V gene: TRBV2
CDR3 length: 15
clone size: -
CDR3 protein: CASSDGTSGTGELFF

V gene: TRBV12-3/TRBV12-4
CDR3 length: 13
clone size: -
CDR3 protein: CASSFGGATEAFF

V gene: TRBV11-2
CDR3 length: 13
clone size: -
CDR3 protein: CASSLGLGSEAFF

V gene: TRBV24-1
CDR3 length: 17
clone size: -
CDR3 protein: CATSGPSGVEGKNEQYF

V gene: TRBV5-3
CDR3 length: 16
clone size: -
CDR3 protein: CARSLADRANNQPQHF